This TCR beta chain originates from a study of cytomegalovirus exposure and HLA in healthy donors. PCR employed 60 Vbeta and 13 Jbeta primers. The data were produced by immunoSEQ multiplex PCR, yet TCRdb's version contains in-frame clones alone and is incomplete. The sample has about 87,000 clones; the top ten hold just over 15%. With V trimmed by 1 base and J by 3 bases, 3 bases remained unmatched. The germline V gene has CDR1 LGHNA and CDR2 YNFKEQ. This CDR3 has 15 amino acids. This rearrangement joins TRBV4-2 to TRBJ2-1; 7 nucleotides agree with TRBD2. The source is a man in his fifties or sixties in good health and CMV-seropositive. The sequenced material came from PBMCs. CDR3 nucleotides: TGTGCCAGCAGCCAAGGCAGCGGGGTCTACAATGAGCAGTTCTTC. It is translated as CASSQGSGVYNEQFF.